This is a list of T cell receptor beta chains from one sample in a study of Ad26.COV2.S vaccination and SARS-CoV-2 variants. Produced via immunoSEQ multiplex PCR; TCRdb's table is partial and in-frame only. There are roughly 350,000 clones in the sample; around 87% occur only once, and about 3% lies in the top ten. This specimen consisted of peripheral blood, obtained in a trial of Ad26.COV2.S vaccine versus placebo. Every receptor here comes from a person aged 18-60 years who received the Ad26.COV2.S COVID-19 vaccine or a placebo. Each CDR3 is given with its conserved first and last residue. D genes are given only for firm matches. Size is stated for part of the rows, as once, few or many counts, or as a class when the clone is expanded.

J gene: TRBJ2-5; V gene: TRBV18; D gene: TRBD2; clone size: NA; CDR3 DNA: TGTGCCAGCTCACCACCGGGACTACAAGAGACCCAGTACTTC; CDR3 protein: CASSPPGLQETQYF
J gene: TRBJ2-3; V gene: TRBV6-2/TRBV6-3; D gene: NA; clone size: NA; CDR3 DNA: TGTGCCAGCAGTATAGGGCTGGACACAGATACGCAGTATTTT; CDR3 protein: CASSIGLDTDTQYF
J gene: TRBJ2-1; V gene: TRBV5-1; D gene: NA; clone size: NA; CDR3 DNA: TGCGCCAGCAGCTCGGTGGGACTTTACAATGAGCAGTTCTTC; CDR3 protein: CASSSVGLYNEQFF
J gene: TRBJ2-7; V gene: TRBV7-9; D gene: NA; clone size: few; CDR3 DNA: TGTGCCAGCAGCGTACCGGGACCGGGTTATATGCAGCAGTACTTC; CDR3 protein: CASSVPGPGYMQQYF
J gene: TRBJ2-5; V gene: TRBV5-1; D gene: NA; clone size: NA; CDR3 DNA: TGCGCCAGCAGCTTGGTTCCCGGGACCACCCAAGAGACCCAGTACTTC; CDR3 protein: CASSLVPGTTQETQYF
J gene: TRBJ1-4; V gene: TRBV9; D gene: TRBD1; clone size: NA; CDR3 DNA: TGTGCCAGCAGCGTGGGGACAGCAGTAACTAATGAAAAACTGTTTTTT; CDR3 protein: CASSVGTAVTNEKLFF
J gene: TRBJ2-7; V gene: TRBV5-6; D gene: NA; clone size: NA; CDR3 DNA: TGTGCCAGCAGCTTGCCTCAGGGCGAGCAGTACTTC; CDR3 protein: CASSLPQGEQYF
J gene: TRBJ1-5; V gene: TRBV12-3/TRBV12-4; D gene: NA; clone size: many; CDR3 DNA: TGTGCCAGCGCGATGGGGGTTAAGCCCCAGCATTTT; CDR3 protein: CASAMGVKPQHF
J gene: TRBJ1-5; V gene: TRBV5-1; D gene: NA; clone size: NA; CDR3 DNA: TGCGCCAGCAGCTTGGACGGTAGCAATCAGCCCCAGCATTTT; CDR3 protein: CASSLDGSNQPQHF
J gene: TRBJ2-5; V gene: TRBV13; D gene: TRBD1; clone size: once; CDR3 DNA: TGTGCCAGCAGACTATTAAGGGACAGCCGGATGGAGACCCAGTACTTC; CDR3 protein: CASRLLRDSRMETQYF
J gene: TRBJ1-3; V gene: TRBV7-8; D gene: TRBD1; clone size: NA; CDR3 DNA: TGTGCCAGCAGCCAGCCGGGACAGGGGCCAAGAAACACCATATATTTT; CDR3 protein: CASSQPGQGPRNTIYF
J gene: TRBJ1-5; V gene: TRBV2; D gene: NA; clone size: NA; CDR3 DNA: TGTGCCAGCAGCCCGACTCGCAATCAGCCCCAGCATTTT; CDR3 protein: CASSPTRNQPQHF
J gene: TRBJ2-7; V gene: TRBV25-1; D gene: NA; clone size: NA; CDR3 DNA: TGTGCCAGCAGTGAGGTCCACGAGCAGTACTTC; CDR3 protein: CASSEVHEQYF
J gene: TRBJ2-2; V gene: TRBV18; D gene: NA; clone size: NA; CDR3 DNA: TGTGCCAGCTCACCGCAGGCGAACACCGGGGAGCTGTTTTTT; CDR3 protein: CASSPQANTGELFF
J gene: TRBJ1-5; V gene: TRBV10-3; D gene: TRBD1; clone size: NA; CDR3 DNA: TGTGCCAGTACGACAGGGGCCGATCAGCCCCAGCATTTT; CDR3 protein: CASTTGADQPQHF
J gene: TRBJ1-5; V gene: TRBV5-5; D gene: TRBD1; clone size: NA; CDR3 DNA: TGTGCCAGCAGCGTCACCTCAGGGGGAGGTAATCAGCCCCAGCATTTT; CDR3 protein: CASSVTSGGGNQPQHF
J gene: TRBJ1-2; V gene: TRBV10-3; D gene: TRBD1; clone size: few; CDR3 DNA: TGTGCCATCAGTGAACGACAGGGGTCGAACTATGGCTACACCTTC; CDR3 protein: CAISERQGSNYGYTF
J gene: TRBJ1-3; V gene: TRBV6-5; D gene: NA; clone size: NA; CDR3 DNA: TGTGCCAGCAGTTACAACCTTGAGGGAAACACCATATATTTT; CDR3 protein: CASSYNLEGNTIYF
J gene: TRBJ2-7; V gene: TRBV6-5; D gene: NA; clone size: NA; CDR3 DNA: TGTGCCAGCAGTCGTGGAAGTTACGAGCAGTACTTC; CDR3 protein: CASSRGSYEQYF
J gene: TRBJ1-2; V gene: TRBV7-2; D gene: NA; clone size: NA; CDR3 DNA: TGTGCCAGCAGCTTAGCGCAGGGGTCTAACTATGGCTACACCTTC; CDR3 protein: CASSLAQGSNYGYTF
J gene: TRBJ2-7; V gene: TRBV27; D gene: TRBD1; clone size: few; CDR3 DNA: TGTGCCAGCGGTACCCGGGACAGGGGTTACGAGCAGTACTTC; CDR3 protein: CASGTRDRGYEQYF
J gene: TRBJ2-5; V gene: TRBV5-1; D gene: NA; clone size: NA; CDR3 DNA: TGCGCCAGCAGCTTGGCCCCGTCAGGGGCGGGAGAGACCCAGTACTTC; CDR3 protein: CASSLAPSGAGETQYF
J gene: TRBJ2-5; V gene: TRBV5-4; D gene: NA; clone size: NA; CDR3 DNA: TGTGCCAGCAGCCATCCTGAGGAGACCCAGTACTTC; CDR3 protein: CASSHPEETQYF
J gene: TRBJ1-2; V gene: TRBV18; D gene: NA; clone size: few; CDR3 DNA: TGTGCCAGCTCACCAGGACCGCCATCCTATGGCTACACCTTC; CDR3 protein: CASSPGPPSYGYTF
J gene: TRBJ1-2; V gene: TRBV12-3/TRBV12-4; D gene: NA; clone size: NA; CDR3 DNA: TGTGCCAGCAGTCCCGGGACCCCCAATGGCTACACCTTC; CDR3 protein: CASSPGTPNGYTF
J gene: TRBJ1-2; V gene: TRBV7-2; D gene: NA; clone size: NA; CDR3 DNA: TGTGCCAGCAGCTCTTCCCGGGCCAATTTGAATGGCTACACCTTC; CDR3 protein: CASSSSRANLNGYTF
J gene: TRBJ2-1; V gene: TRBV6-1; D gene: NA; clone size: NA; CDR3 DNA: TGTGCCAGCAGTGAGGTAGCGGCGGTGAACAATGAGCAGTTCTTC; CDR3 protein: CASSEVAAVNNEQFF
J gene: TRBJ1-3; V gene: TRBV3-1/TRBV3-2; D gene: TRBD1; clone size: NA; CDR3 DNA: TGTGCCAGCAGCCCCGGACAGGGGTCAGGAAACACCATATATTTT; CDR3 protein: CASSPGQGSGNTIYF
J gene: TRBJ1-1; V gene: TRBV11-3; D gene: NA; clone size: NA; CDR3 DNA: TGTGCCAGCAGCTTATTTGAGAACACTGAAGCTTTCTTT; CDR3 protein: CASSLFENTEAFF
J gene: TRBJ1-3; V gene: TRBV18; D gene: NA; clone size: NA; CDR3 DNA: TGTGCCAGCTCACCCGAGGGGGTTTCTGGAAACACCATATATTTT; CDR3 protein: CASSPEGVSGNTIYF
J gene: TRBJ2-5; V gene: TRBV13; D gene: NA; clone size: NA; CDR3 DNA: TGTGCCAGCAGCTCGCTTAGTCAAACAGTCGTAGAGACCCAGTACTTC; CDR3 protein: CASSSLSQTVVETQYF
J gene: TRBJ1-5; V gene: TRBV30; D gene: NA; clone size: NA; CDR3 DNA: TGTGCCTGGAATCCCGGGACGGGAAATAATCAGCCCCAGCATTTT; CDR3 protein: CAWNPGTGNNQPQHF
J gene: TRBJ2-1; V gene: TRBV13; D gene: TRBD2; clone size: few; CDR3 DNA: TGTGCCAGCAGCTTCTCACTAGCGGGGGTTGCGTACAATGAGCAGTTCTTC; CDR3 protein: CASSFSLAGVAYNEQFF
J gene: TRBJ2-1; V gene: TRBV7-2; D gene: TRBD2; clone size: few; CDR3 DNA: TGTGCCAGCAGTCAAGCGGGGGTGTCCTACAATGAGCAGTTCTTC; CDR3 protein: CASSQAGVSYNEQFF
J gene: TRBJ1-1; V gene: TRBV7-9; D gene: TRBD1; clone size: NA; CDR3 DNA: TGTGCCAGCAGCTTCGGACAGGTGTCCTTTGACGAAGCTTTCTTT; CDR3 protein: CASSFGQVSFDEAFF
J gene: TRBJ2-7; V gene: TRBV2; D gene: NA; clone size: few; CDR3 DNA: TGTGCCAACGGGGGTACATCCTACTACGAGCAGTACTTC; CDR3 protein: CANGGTSYYEQYF
J gene: TRBJ1-6; V gene: TRBV6-5; D gene: NA; clone size: NA; CDR3 DNA: TGTGCCAGCAGTCCGGGATTTAATTCACCCCTCCACTTT; CDR3 protein: CASSPGFNSPLHF
J gene: TRBJ1-3; V gene: TRBV4-1; D gene: NA; clone size: NA; CDR3 DNA: TGCGCCAGCAGCTCTCGGACAGACTCTGGAAACACCATATATTTT; CDR3 protein: CASSSRTDSGNTIYF
J gene: TRBJ2-1; V gene: TRBV4-1; D gene: TRBD2; clone size: once; CDR3 DNA: TGCGCCAGCAGCCCGATAGCGGGGGTCGGTGAGCAGTTCTTC; CDR3 protein: CASSPIAGVGEQFF
J gene: TRBJ1-6; V gene: TRBV2; D gene: TRBD1; clone size: few; CDR3 DNA: TGTGCCAGCAGCTTACAGGGGCCGCATTCACCCCTCCACTTT; CDR3 protein: CASSLQGPHSPLHF
J gene: TRBJ1-6; V gene: TRBV4-3; D gene: NA; clone size: NA; CDR3 DNA: TGCGCCAGCAGCCAATTTGAAGATTCACCCCTCCACTTT; CDR3 protein: CASSQFEDSPLHF
J gene: TRBJ2-7; V gene: TRBV5-1; D gene: TRBD1; clone size: NA; CDR3 DNA: TGCGCCAGCAGCACGGGACAGGGTATCTACGAGCAGTACTTC; CDR3 protein: CASSTGQGIYEQYF
J gene: TRBJ2-5; V gene: TRBV11-2; D gene: TRBD2; clone size: NA; CDR3 DNA: TGTGCCAGCAGCTTAGATGGGACTAGCGAAGAGACCCAGTACTTC; CDR3 protein: CASSLDGTSEETQYF
J gene: TRBJ1-3; V gene: TRBV9; D gene: NA; clone size: NA; CDR3 DNA: TGTGCCAGCAGCGTAGCCTACTCTGGAAACACCATATATTTT; CDR3 protein: CASSVAYSGNTIYF
J gene: TRBJ2-7; V gene: TRBV20-1; D gene: NA; clone size: NA; CDR3 DNA: TGCAGTGCTAAACGCTCCTACGAGCAGTACTTC; CDR3 protein: CSAKRSYEQYF
J gene: TRBJ1-1; V gene: TRBV4-1; D gene: NA; clone size: NA; CDR3 DNA: TGCGCCAGCAGCCATTCCCCAATGGGCACTGAAGCTTTCTTT; CDR3 protein: CASSHSPMGTEAFF
J gene: TRBJ1-1; V gene: TRBV6-5; D gene: NA; clone size: NA; CDR3 DNA: TGTGCCAGCAGTTACGCGGGGGTGGGTGAAGCTTTCTTT; CDR3 protein: CASSYAGVGEAFF
J gene: TRBJ1-1; V gene: TRBV5-4; D gene: TRBD1; clone size: NA; CDR3 DNA: TGTGCCAGCAGCTTGGGACAGGGGGCCAACATGAACACTGAAGCTTTCTTT; CDR3 protein: CASSLGQGANMNTEAFF
J gene: TRBJ1-1; V gene: TRBV6-5; D gene: NA; clone size: NA; CDR3 DNA: TGTGCCAGCAGCGCTAGCGGGGGTGGTACTGAAGCTTTCTTT; CDR3 protein: CASSASGGGTEAFF
J gene: TRBJ2-3; V gene: TRBV12-5; D gene: NA; clone size: NA; CDR3 DNA: TGTGCTAGTGGTTTGGTACATACAGATACGCAGTATTTT; CDR3 protein: CASGLVHTDTQYF
J gene: TRBJ1-2; V gene: TRBV5-1; D gene: TRBD1; clone size: NA; CDR3 DNA: TGCGCCAGCAGCCCACGACAGGGGGGCTATGGCTACACCTTC; CDR3 protein: CASSPRQGGYGYTF
J gene: TRBJ2-1; V gene: TRBV15; D gene: NA; clone size: NA; CDR3 DNA: TGTGCCACCAGCAGAACCGGACTTTACAATGAGCAGTTCTTC; CDR3 protein: CATSRTGLYNEQFF
J gene: TRBJ2-1; V gene: TRBV7-8; D gene: TRBD1; clone size: NA; CDR3 DNA: TGTGCCAGCAGCTTAGGACAGGGGGGAGGAACATACAATGAGCAGTTCTTC; CDR3 protein: CASSLGQGGGTYNEQFF
J gene: TRBJ2-7; V gene: TRBV6-5; D gene: NA; clone size: once; CDR3 DNA: TGTGCCAGCAGTTACTCGGGCGGTACCTACGAGCAGTACTTC; CDR3 protein: CASSYSGGTYEQYF
J gene: TRBJ1-3; V gene: TRBV3-1/TRBV3-2; D gene: NA; clone size: NA; CDR3 DNA: TGTGCCAGCAGCCAAGATCAGGCTTTCTCTGGAAACACCATATATTTT; CDR3 protein: CASSQDQAFSGNTIYF
J gene: TRBJ2-1; V gene: TRBV19; D gene: TRBD2; clone size: NA; CDR3 DNA: TGTGCCAGTAGCCCCAGGGAGCGGGGGGGCAATGAGCAGTTCTTC; CDR3 protein: CASSPRERGGNEQFF
J gene: TRBJ2-7; V gene: TRBV7-9; D gene: NA; clone size: NA; CDR3 DNA: TGTGCCAGCAGCTTAGAGAGGGGGAGCTACGAGCAGTACTTC; CDR3 protein: CASSLERGSYEQYF
J gene: TRBJ1-1; V gene: TRBV6-2/TRBV6-3; D gene: TRBD1; clone size: NA; CDR3 DNA: TGTGCCAGCAGTCAGCCTGGACAGGGAGTCACTGAAGCTTTCTTT; CDR3 protein: CASSQPGQGVTEAFF
J gene: TRBJ1-1; V gene: TRBV5-4; D gene: TRBD1; clone size: many; CDR3 DNA: TGTGCCAGCAAGCTTGCAGGGGGAAAGGGGATGAACACTGAAGCTTTCTTT; CDR3 protein: CASKLAGGKGMNTEAFF